This T cell receptor beta chain came from a study of cytomegalovirus exposure and HLA in healthy donors. This CDR3 contains 18 residues. V lost 0 bases to trimming and J lost 1 base, with 15 bases between them. Germline assignment: CDR1 SNHLY and CDR2 FYNNEI. This clone was seen a few times. As yet, its antigen is unknown. It was the roughly 130-subject validation cohort, separate from the approximately 670-subject first cohort, to which the donors belonged. TCRdb's copy holds only in-frame clones and misses some; the assay was immunoSEQ multiplex PCR. The data hold roughly 240,000 clones, with around nine tenths observed a single time. Study outcomes and limitations: The study recorded fewer than 200 TCR beta chains that were cytomegalovirus-associated.

This chain uses TRBV2 with TRBJ2-2; D possibly corresponds to TRBD2 (6 bases). Sequencing input: PBMCs. The sequence was collected from a young man in good health and CMV-seronegative. CDR3 nucleotide sequence: TGTGCCAGCAGTGAAGCCCCGGCGTGGGGACTGAACACCGGGGAGCTGTTTTTT. Protein product: CASSEAPAWGLNTGELFF.